Included here is one T cell receptor (beta chain) sequence, with context. Antigen: not known. These data are taken from a study of shared clonotypes between healthy human individuals. About the study: The donor group consisted of a couple of women and a few men, aged 18 to 49. Study-level results: Naive subsets generally had larger estimated richness than memory subsets.

The CDR3 totals 21 residues. The J segment lost 0 bases and the V segment lost 3 bases, leaving 18 bases of the junction unmatched. Germline V gene data show CDR1 as SQVTM and CDR2 as ANQGSEA. Sequenced by immunoSEQ multiplex PCR; TCRdb stores in-frame clones only, minus some. The sample contains over 950,000 clones, roughly 77% of which appear only once. The study drew all its donors from Caucasian adults living in Nashville, Tennessee. The sequencing input was memory CD4+ T cells from PBMCs. The sample's subset: CD45RA-negative fraction. This sequence originates from a man younger than 35 in good health. Some clones in this sample may be carry-over from other donors' samples. This chain joins TRBV29-1 and TRBJ2-1, with TRBD2 matching 12 bases. The CDR3 region has the DNA TGCAGCGTTGAGGGACGGGCTAGCGGGAGGGCCGCCTGGAGCTCCTACAATGAGCAGTTCTTC. It specifies CSVEGRASGRAAWSSYNEQFF.